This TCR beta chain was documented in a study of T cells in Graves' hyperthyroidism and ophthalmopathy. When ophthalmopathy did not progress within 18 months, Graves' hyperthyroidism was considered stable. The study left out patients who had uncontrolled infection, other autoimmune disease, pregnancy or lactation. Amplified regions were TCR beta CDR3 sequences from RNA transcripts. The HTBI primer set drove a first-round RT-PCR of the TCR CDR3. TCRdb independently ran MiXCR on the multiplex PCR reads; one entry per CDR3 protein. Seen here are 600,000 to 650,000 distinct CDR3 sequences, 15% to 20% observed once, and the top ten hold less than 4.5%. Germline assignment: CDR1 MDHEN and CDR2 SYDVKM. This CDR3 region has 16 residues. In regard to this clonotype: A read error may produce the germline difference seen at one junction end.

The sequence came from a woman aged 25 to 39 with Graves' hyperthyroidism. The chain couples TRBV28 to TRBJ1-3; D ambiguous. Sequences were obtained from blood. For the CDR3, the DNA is TGTGCCAGCAGCCGAGCAGGAACGATCTCTGGAAACACCATGTATTTT. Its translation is CASSRAGTISGNTMYF.